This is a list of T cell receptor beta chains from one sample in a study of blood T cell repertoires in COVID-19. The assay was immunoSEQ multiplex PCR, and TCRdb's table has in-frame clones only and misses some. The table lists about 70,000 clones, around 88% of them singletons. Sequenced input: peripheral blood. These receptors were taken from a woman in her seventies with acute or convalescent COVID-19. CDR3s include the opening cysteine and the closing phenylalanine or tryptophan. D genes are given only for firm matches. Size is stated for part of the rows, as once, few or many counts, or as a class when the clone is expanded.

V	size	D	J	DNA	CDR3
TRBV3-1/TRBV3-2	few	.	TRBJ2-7	TGTGCCAGCAGCCTTGGGGCGACCTACGAGCAGTACTTC	CASSLGATYEQYF
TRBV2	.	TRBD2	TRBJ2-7	TGTGCCAGCAGTGGGTCTAGCGGGAGGTACGACGAGCAGTACTTC	CASSGSSGRYDEQYF
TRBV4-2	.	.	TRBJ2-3	TGTGCCAGCAGCCAAGATGGCGGGGTTGGAGATACGCAGTATTTT	CASSQDGGVGDTQYF
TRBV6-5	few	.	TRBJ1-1	TGTGCCAGCAGCCTTGACAGCTACACTGAAGCTTTCTTT	CASSLDSYTEAFF
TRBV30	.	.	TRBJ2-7	TGTGCCTGGAATCTAGCGACGGGGGAGCAGTACTTC	CAWNLATGEQYF
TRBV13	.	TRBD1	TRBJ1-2	TGTGCCAGCAGCTCCGTGACAGGGAACTATGGCTACACCTTC	CASSSVTGNYGYTF
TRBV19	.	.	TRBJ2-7	TGTGCCAGTAGTCTGTCTGCTTACGGCGAGCAGTACTTC	CASSLSAYGEQYF
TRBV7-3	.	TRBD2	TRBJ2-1	TGTGCCAGCAGCCCTAGCGGGAGGGACAATGAGCAGTTCTTC	CASSPSGRDNEQFF
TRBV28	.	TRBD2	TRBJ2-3	TGTGCCAGCAGTTTAGGGGGGGCAGATACGCAGTATTTT	CASSLGGADTQYF
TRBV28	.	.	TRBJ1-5	TGTGCCAGCAGTCCCCCTAACAGCAATCAGCCCCAGCATTTT	CASSPPNSNQPQHF
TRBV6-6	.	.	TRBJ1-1	TGTGCCAGCAGTCCCGCAGTGGTCACTGAAGCTTTCTTT	CASSPAVVTEAFF
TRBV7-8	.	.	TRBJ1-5	TGTGCCAGCAAACTCGGGGGTAGCAATCAGCCCCAGCATTTT	CASKLGGSNQPQHF
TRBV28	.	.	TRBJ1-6	TGTGCCAGCAGTTCGACGGACTATTCACCCCTCCACTTT	CASSSTDYSPLHF
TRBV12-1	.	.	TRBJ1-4	TGTGCCAGCAGCTCGGACAGATCAGGGGCTAATGAAAAACTGTTTTTT	CASSSDRSGANEKLFF
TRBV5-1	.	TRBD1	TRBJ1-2	TGCGCCAGCAGCTTACTGACAGGGAACTATGGCTACACCTTC	CASSLLTGNYGYTF